This entry lists 14 T cell receptor beta chains sequenced from one sample in a study of T cells in Graves' hyperthyroidism and ophthalmopathy. RNA transcripts provided the source from which TCR beta CDR3 regions were amplified. The HTBI primer set was used in a first-round RT-PCR of the TCR CDR3. MiXCR was run by TCRdb on the multiplex PCR reads, yielding one entry per CDR3 protein. This table holds around 350,000 distinct CDR3 sequences, 15% to 20% found once. The sample consisted of blood. The source of these receptors is a woman under 30 with Graves' hyperthyroidism.

This clonotype came up many times. The chain recombines TRBV6-5 with TRBJ1-5; D remains unclear. Trimming took off 2 bases at V and 7 bases at J, with 6 bases between the two ends. This CDR3 has 12 amino acids. Germline assignment: CDR1 MNHEY and CDR2 SVGAGI. This chain's CDR3 is CASSYTRQPQHF. CDR3 coding DNA: TGTGCCAGCAGTTACACGAGGCAGCCCCAGCATTTT.

This clonotype was detected ten times or more. The chain joins TRBV3-1 to TRBJ1-3; D is unclear. CDR1 is LGHDT and CDR2 is YNNKEL in the germline V gene (reference sequence). The ends were cut back, 1 base at V and 4 bases at J, with 8 bases in the middle. The CDR3 sequence is 14 residues long. Here the CDR3 DNA reads TGTGCCAGCAGCCAAGGGACGTTCGGAAACACCATATATTTT. Its translation is CASSQGTFGNTIYF. Supplemented by reference TRBV3-1 and TRBJ1-3, the full variable domain reads DTAVSQTPKYLVTQMGNDKSIKCEQNLGHDTMYWYKQDSKKFLKIMFSYNNKELIINETVPNRFSPKSPDKAHLNLHINSLELGDSAVYFCASSQGTFGNTIYFGEGSWLTVV.

The V call is TRBV2, the J call TRBJ1-5; 8 nucleotides align to TRBD1. There are 16 residues in the CDR3. The trim removed 0 bases at V and 3 bases at J, leaving 4 bases unmatched. Per germline, CDR1 SNHLY and CDR2 FYNNEI. As DNA, the CDR3 is TGTGCCAGCAGTGAAGCAAGGGACAGGTTCAATCAGCCCCAGCATTTT. It is translated as CASSEARDRFNQPQHF. Supplemented by reference TRBV2 and TRBJ1-5, the full variable domain reads EPEVTQTPSHQVTQMGQEVILRCVPISNHLYFYWYRQILGQKVEFLVSFYNNEISEKSEIFDDQFSVERPDGSNFTLKIRSTKLEDSAMYFCASSEARDRFNQPQHFGDGTRLSIL.

This clonotype came up many times. The chain recombines TRBV29-1 with TRBJ1-2; D is uncertain. Germline loops: CDR1 SQVTM, CDR2 ANQGSEA. CDR3 length equals 9 residues. V gave up 6 bases and J gave up 7 bases, with 6 bases separating them. The CDR3 region is CSVDRGYTF. In DNA form, the CDR3 reads TGCAGCGTCGACCGTGGCTACACCTTC.

In its sample, this clonotype was seen many times. V is TRBV12-3 or TRBV12-4 and J is TRBJ1-2; D not certain. The CDR3 has 11 amino acids. With 8 bases removed from V and 2 bases from J, the gap between germline ends came to 6 bases. CDR3: CASQENYGYTF. In DNA form, the CDR3 reads TGTGCCAGCCAGGAGAACTATGGCTACACCTTC.

This clonotype was seen at least ten times. The rearrangement uses TRBV28 and TRBJ2-2; possibly TRBD1 or TRBD2 for D (7 bases each). Trimming shortened V by 5 bases and J by 2 bases, and 15 bases separated the two germline ends. CDR1 and CDR2 (germline): MDHEN, SYDVKM. This CDR3 is built from 16 residues. CDR3 sequence reads: CASSTPGGGNTGELFF. As DNA, the CDR3 is TGTGCCAGCAGTACGCCAGGGGGGGGAAACACCGGGGAGCTGTTTTTT.

This clonotype was found many times. This chain joins TRBV28 and TRBJ2-5, with TRBD2 matching over 11 bases. This CDR3 region has 16 residues. After removal of 4 bases from V and 2 bases from J, the junction contained 6 bases not matched to a gene. Germline CDR1 reads MDHEN; CDR2 reads SYDVKM. The CDR3 here is CASSSSGTSGQETQYF. The DNA for the CDR3 is TGTGCCAGCAGTTCCTCCGGGACTAGCGGACAAGAGACCCAGTACTTC. The entire variable domain, with the rest obtained from reference TRBV28 and TRBJ2-5, is as follows: DVKVTQSSRYLVKRTGEKVFLECVQDMDHENMFWYRQDPGLGLRLIYFSYDVKMKEKGDIPEGYSVSREKKERFSLILESASTNQTSMYLCASSSSGTSGQETQYFGPGTRLLVL.

This clonotype occurred many times. The CDR3 sequence: CASSKTTGPYGYTF. In nucleotides, the CDR3 is TGTGCCAGCAGCAAAACGACAGGACCGTATGGCTACACCTTC. This chain links TRBV6-1 with TRBJ1-2, with D tentatively TRBD1 (6 bases). Trimming took off 6 bases at V and 5 bases at J, with 16 bases between the two ends. Germline loops: CDR1 MNHNS, CDR2 SASEGT. The CDR3 is 14 amino acids.

Regarding this clonotype: Likely a read error: the CDR3 ends without its conserved phenylalanine or tryptophan. The chain is built from TRBV11-2 and TRBJ2-2; D is possibly TRBD1 (6 bases). Trimming took 3 bases from V and 2 from J, leaving 13 bases between them. The CDR3 is made up of 16 amino acids. Germline loops: CDR1 SGHAT, CDR2 FQNNGV. The CDR3 protein is CASSLVRGLNTGELFV. In DNA, the CDR3 is TGTGCCAGCAGCTTGGTCAGGGGTCTAAACACCGGGGAGCTGTTTGTT.

V gene TRBV11-3 combines with J gene TRBJ1-1; D call uncertain. V gave up 1 base and J gave up 2 bases, with 11 bases separating them. Per the germline V gene, CDR1 is SGHNT and CDR2 is YENEEA. This CDR3 is built from 15 residues. This CDR3 is CASSLGVTLNTEAFF. The CDR3, as DNA: TGTGCCAGCAGCTTAGGGGTGACCCTAAACACTGAAGCTTTCTTT.

This clonotype was recorded many times. The rearrangement links TRBV7-9 to TRBJ2-5; D gene unclear. The CDR3 has 14 residues. V gave up 1 base and J gave up 4 bases, with 10 bases separating them. The germline CDR1 and CDR2 sequences are SEHNR and FQNEAQ (reference sequence). This chain's CDR3 is CASSLVGGSETQYF. In nucleotides, the CDR3 is TGTGCCAGCAGCTTAGTCGGTGGGTCAGAGACCCAGTACTTC.

Comment on this clonotype: A junction boundary mismatches the germline segment, possibly from a read error. V is TRBV6-1 and J is TRBJ1-5; D may be TRBD1 (6 bases). This CDR3 contains 15 residues. The germline V gene has CDR1 MNHNS and CDR2 SASEGT. CDR3 sequence reads: CASSRDTFSNQPQHF. Here the CDR3 DNA reads TGTGCCAGCAGCCGGGACACCTTTAGCAATCAGCCTCAGCATTTT.

This clonotype was counted ten times or more. V usage is TRBV29-1 and J usage is TRBJ1-1; D call uncertain. Trimming removed 4 bases from V and 3 bases from J, with 15 bases in between. This CDR3 is built from 14 residues. CDR1 is SQVTM, CDR2 ANQGSEA, per germline. CDR3 residues: CSVGQVATDTEAFF. Here the CDR3 DNA reads TGCAGCGTTGGCCAGGTGGCGACGGACACTGAAGCTTTCTTT.

This clonotype appeared many times. The gene calls are TRBV7-3 and TRBJ1-1; a weak D match, TRBD1 (5 bases). V dropped 6 bases and J dropped 5 bases, with 13 bases sitting between them. CDR1 and CDR2 from the germline V gene are SGHTA and FQGTGA. The CDR3 is made up of 13 amino acids. The DNA for the CDR3 is TGTGCCAGCAGGTACCCCCAGGGAACTGAAGCTTTCTTT. It specifies CASRYPQGTEAFF.